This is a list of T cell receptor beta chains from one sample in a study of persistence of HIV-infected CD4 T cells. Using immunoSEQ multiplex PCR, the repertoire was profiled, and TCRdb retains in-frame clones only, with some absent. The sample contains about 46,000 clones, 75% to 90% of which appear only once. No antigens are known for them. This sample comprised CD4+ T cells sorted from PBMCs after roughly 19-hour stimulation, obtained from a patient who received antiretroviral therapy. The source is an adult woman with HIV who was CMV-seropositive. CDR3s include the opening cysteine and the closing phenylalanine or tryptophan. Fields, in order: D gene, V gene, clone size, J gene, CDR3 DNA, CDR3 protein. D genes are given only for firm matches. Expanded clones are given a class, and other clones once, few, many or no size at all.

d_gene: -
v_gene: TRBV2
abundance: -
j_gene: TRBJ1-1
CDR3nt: TGTGCCAGCCGAGGACAGTATATGAACACTGAAGCTTTCTTT
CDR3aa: CASRGQYMNTEAFF

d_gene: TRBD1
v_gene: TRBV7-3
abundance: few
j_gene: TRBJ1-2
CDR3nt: TGTGCCAGCAGCCTCACCCCCCAACTTGGACAGGGAAGCTACACCTTC
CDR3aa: CASSLTPQLGQGSYTF

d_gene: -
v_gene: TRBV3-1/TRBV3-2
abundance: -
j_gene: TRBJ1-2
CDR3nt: TGTGCCAGCAGCCCAGAAGGGATCGGCTACACCTTC
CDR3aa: CASSPEGIGYTF

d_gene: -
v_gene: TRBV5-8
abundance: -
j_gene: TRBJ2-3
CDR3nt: TGTGCCAGCAGCTTCGGTAGGAGCACAGATACGCAGTATTTT
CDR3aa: CASSFGRSTDTQYF

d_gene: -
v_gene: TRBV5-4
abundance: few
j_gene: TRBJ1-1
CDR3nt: TGTGCCAGCAGCTTGATGGGGGGGGGTACTGAAGCTTTCTTT
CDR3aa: CASSLMGGGTEAFF

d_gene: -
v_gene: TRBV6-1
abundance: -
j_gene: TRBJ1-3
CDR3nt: TGTGCCAGCAGTGACAGATCACAGGTCTCTGGAAACACCATATATTTT
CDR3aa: CASSDRSQVSGNTIYF

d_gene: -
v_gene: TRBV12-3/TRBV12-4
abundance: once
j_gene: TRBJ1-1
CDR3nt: TGTGCCAGCAGGCAAAACGGGGGCACTGAAGCTTTCTTT
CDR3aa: CASRQNGGTEAFF

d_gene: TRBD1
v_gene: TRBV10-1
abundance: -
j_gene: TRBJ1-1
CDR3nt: TGCGCCAGCACCCCGGCGCTCGGACAGGGCTCTGAAGCTTTCTTT
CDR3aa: CASTPALGQGSEAFF

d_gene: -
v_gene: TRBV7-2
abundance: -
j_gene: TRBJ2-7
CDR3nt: TGTGCCAGCAGCTTAGTGTTCAGACAGCTCTCCTACGAGCAGTACTTC
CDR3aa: CASSLVFRQLSYEQYF

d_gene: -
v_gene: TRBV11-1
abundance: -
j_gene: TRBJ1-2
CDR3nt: TGTGCCAGCAGGGGTCGCGGGGAAGCCCATGGCTACACCTTC
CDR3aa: CASRGRGEAHGYTF

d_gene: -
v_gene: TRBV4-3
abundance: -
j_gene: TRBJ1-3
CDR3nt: TGCGCCAGCAGCCAAGGATCACCGAGCTCTGGAAACACCATATATTTT
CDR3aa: CASSQGSPSSGNTIYF